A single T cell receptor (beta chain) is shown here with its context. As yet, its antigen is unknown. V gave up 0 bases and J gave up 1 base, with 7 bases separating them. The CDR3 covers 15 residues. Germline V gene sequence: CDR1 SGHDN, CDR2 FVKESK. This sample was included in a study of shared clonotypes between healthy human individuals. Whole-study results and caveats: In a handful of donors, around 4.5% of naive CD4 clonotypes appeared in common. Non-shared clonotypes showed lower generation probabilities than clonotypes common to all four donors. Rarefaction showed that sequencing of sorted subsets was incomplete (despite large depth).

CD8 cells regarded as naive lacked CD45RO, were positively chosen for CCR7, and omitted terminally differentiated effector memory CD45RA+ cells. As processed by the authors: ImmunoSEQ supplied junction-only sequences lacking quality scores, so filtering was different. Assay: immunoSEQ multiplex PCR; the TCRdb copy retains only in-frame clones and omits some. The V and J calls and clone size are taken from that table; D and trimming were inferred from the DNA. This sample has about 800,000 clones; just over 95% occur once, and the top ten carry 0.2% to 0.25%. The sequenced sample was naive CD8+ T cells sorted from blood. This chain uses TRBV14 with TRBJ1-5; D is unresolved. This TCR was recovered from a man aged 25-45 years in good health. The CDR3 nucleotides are TGTGCCAGCAGCCAAGAGTTTATGAGCAATCAGCCCCAGCATTTT. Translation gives CASSQEFMSNQPQHF.